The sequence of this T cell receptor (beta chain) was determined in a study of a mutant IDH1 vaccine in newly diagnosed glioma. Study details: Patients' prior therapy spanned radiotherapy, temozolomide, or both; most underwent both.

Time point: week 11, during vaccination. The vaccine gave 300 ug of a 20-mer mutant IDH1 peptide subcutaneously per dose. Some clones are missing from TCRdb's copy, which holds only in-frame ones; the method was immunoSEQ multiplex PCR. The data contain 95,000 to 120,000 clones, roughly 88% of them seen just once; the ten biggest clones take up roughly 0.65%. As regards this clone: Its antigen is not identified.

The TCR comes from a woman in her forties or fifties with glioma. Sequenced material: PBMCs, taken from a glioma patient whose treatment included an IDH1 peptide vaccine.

CDR3 nucleotide sequence: TGTGCCAGCAGTTCAGGGAGTACGGACACTGAAGCTTTCTTT. It translates to CASSSGSTDTEAFF. The chain links TRBV6-6 to TRBJ1-1; D is perhaps TRBD1 (5 bases). Trimming cost V 4 bases and J 3 bases, with 12 bases left between them. This CDR3 is 14 amino acids long. CDR1 and CDR2 from the germline V gene are MNHNY and SVGAGI (reference sequence).